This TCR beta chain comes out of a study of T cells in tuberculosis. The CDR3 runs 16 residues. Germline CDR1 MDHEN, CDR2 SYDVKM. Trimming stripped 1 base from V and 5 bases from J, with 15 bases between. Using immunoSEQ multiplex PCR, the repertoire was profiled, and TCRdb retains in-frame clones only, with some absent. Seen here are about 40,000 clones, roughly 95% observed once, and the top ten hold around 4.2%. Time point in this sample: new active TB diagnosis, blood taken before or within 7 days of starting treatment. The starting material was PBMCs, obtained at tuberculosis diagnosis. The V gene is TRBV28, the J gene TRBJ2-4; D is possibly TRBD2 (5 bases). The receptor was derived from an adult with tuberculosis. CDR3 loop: CASSLSDRGVQNIQYF. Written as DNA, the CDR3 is TGTGCCAGCAGTTTATCTGACCGGGGTGTCCAAAACATTCAGTACTTC.